Listed here are 18 T cell receptor beta chains from one sample, sequenced in a study of T cell responses to AZD1222 COVID-19 vaccine. The protocol was immunoSEQ multiplex PCR, while the TCRdb copy is restricted to in-frame clones and leaves out a portion. The data contain about 130,000 clones, roughly nine tenths of them singletons. Sequences were derived from peripheral blood, sampled 28 days after the second AZD1222 dose. The source of these receptors is an adult who received the AZD1222 COVID-19 vaccine.

The genes are TRBV4-3 and TRBJ1-4; the D is unclear. Germline V gene data show CDR1 as LGHNA and CDR2 as YSLEER. CDR3 length: 13 residues. Trimming removed 0 bases from V and 8 bases from J, with 7 bases in between. The CDR3 DNA follows: TGCGCCAGCAGCCAAGATAGGTTCGAAAAACTGTTTTTT. Protein: CASSQDRFEKLFF.

This chain joins TRBV12-5 and TRBJ2-7, with TRBD2 matching over 10 bases. V lost 1 base to trimming and J lost 3 bases; unmatched junction nucleotides: 9. Germline V CDR1 and CDR2: LGHNT, FRNRAP. CDR3 length equals 17 residues. DNA for the CDR3: TGTGCTAGTGGTTTGGGCATAAGCGGGAGGGAACTCTACGAGCAGTACTTC. Encoded protein: CASGLGISGRELYEQYF.

This chain uses TRBV5-1 with TRBJ2-1; 12 nucleotides agree with TRBD1. The length of the CDR3 is 14 residues. V trimming: 0 bases; J trimming: 9 bases; junction bases outside the gene matches: 1. Germline CDR1 is SGHRS and CDR2 is YFSETQ. This CDR3 reads CASSLEGQGAEQFF. The CDR3 DNA reads as TGCGCCAGCAGCTTGGAGGGACAGGGGGCTGAGCAGTTCTTC.

The V and J genes are TRBV5-1 and TRBJ1-2; D ambiguous. Trimming stripped 0 bases from V and 2 bases from J, with 5 bases between. CDR1 is SGHRS and CDR2 is YFSETQ in the germline V gene. The CDR3 sequence is 13 residues long. CDR3 nucleotides: TGCGCCAGCAGCTTGGACAGAAACTATGGCTACACCTTC. This gives the protein CASSLDRNYGYTF.

The chain employs TRBV21-1 and TRBJ1-1; the table's TRBD1 call for D was not verified on the DNA. TRBV21-1 is an annotated pseudogene. CDR3 size: 15 residues. CDR3 DNA: TGTGCCAGCAGCACCCGGACAGGGATGAACACTGAAGCTTTCTTT. Its translation is CASSTRTGMNTEAFF.

V gene TRBV6-5 combines with J gene TRBJ2-7; 10 bases map to TRBD1. This CDR3 spans 15 amino acids. The germline V gene has CDR1 MNHEY and CDR2 SVGAGI. Trimming cost V 6 bases and J 5 bases; bases outside gene matches: 10. CDR3 in amino acids: CASSSPGTGENEQYF. Written as DNA, the CDR3 is TGTGCCAGCAGCTCCCCGGGGACAGGGGAGAACGAGCAGTACTTC.

The gene calls are TRBV6-5 and TRBJ2-3; 12 nucleotides agree with TRBD2. The germline V gene encodes CDR1 MNHEY and CDR2 SVGAGI. This CDR3 comprises 16 residues. V lost 4 bases to trimming and J lost 2 bases; unmatched junction nucleotides: 4. CDR3 region: CASSLGTSGPTDTQYF. DNA of the CDR3: TGTGCCAGCAGTTTAGGGACTAGCGGGCCCACAGATACGCAGTATTTT.

This chain joins TRBV4-3 and TRBJ1-2; D not certain. The V gene's germline CDR1 is LGHNA and CDR2 YSLEER. Trimming left V 1 base short and J 2 bases short, with 8 bases between. The length of the CDR3 is 14 residues. The DNA for the CDR3 is TGCGCCAGCAGCCAAGTTGGTCCGAACTATGGCTACACCTTC. Protein product: CASSQVGPNYGYTF.

This clone was observed a single time. The rearrangement links TRBV7-3 to TRBJ1-1, with D tentatively TRBD1 (5 bases). This CDR3 has 14 residues. Germline CDR1 SGHTA, CDR2 FQGTGA. V was clipped by 3 bases and J by 3 bases, with 11 bases between them. The CDR3 DNA follows: TGTGCCAGCAGCTTCTTGGGAGGGGACACTGAAGCTTTCTTT. This sequence encodes CASSFLGGDTEAFF.

The chain uses TRBV5-5 and TRBJ1-3; D remains unclear. This CDR3 spans 15 amino acids. The V and J ends lost 4 bases and 0 bases respectively, with 11 bases between them. Germline V gives CDR1 SGHKS, CDR2 YYEKEE (reference sequence). The CDR3 loop is CASSGGASSGNTIYF. In DNA form, the CDR3 reads TGTGCCAGCAGCGGCGGAGCATCCTCTGGAAACACCATATATTTT.

The CDR3 coding sequence is TGTGCCAGTTGGAGGGGGCTCACTGAAGCTTTCTTT. It yields the protein CASWRGLTEAFF. The genes are TRBV12-3 or TRBV12-4 and TRBJ1-1; 7 nucleotides agree with TRBD1. This CDR3 has 12 residues. Trimming took 9 bases from V and 4 from J; bases not matched to a gene: 5.

V usage is TRBV7-2 and J usage is TRBJ1-2; D remains ambiguous. The CDR3 consists of 14 residues. Trimming took off 0 bases at V and 3 bases at J, with 8 bases between the two ends. Germline lookup yields CDR1 SGHTA and CDR2 FQGNSA. CDR3 sequence: CASSLARPDYGYTF. For the CDR3, the DNA is TGTGCCAGCAGCTTAGCTAGGCCAGACTATGGCTACACCTTC.

The chain recombines TRBV6-6 with TRBJ1-5; D remains ambiguous. Trimming stripped 2 bases from V and 4 bases from J, with 9 bases between. CDR1 MNHNY and CDR2 SVGAGI come from the germline V gene (reference sequence). The CDR3 extends over 14 amino acids. The CDR3 spells CASSYGLANQPQHF. The CDR3 coding sequence is TGTGCCAGCAGTTACGGACTGGCGAATCAGCCCCAGCATTTT.

The CDR3 here is CASSSTRLANEKLFF. CDR3 DNA: TGTGCCAGCAGCTCAACCAGGCTGGCTAATGAAAAACTGTTTTTT. This sequence joins TRBV5-8 and TRBJ1-4; no firm D call. The CDR3 runs to 15 residues. Germline values: CDR1 SGHTS, CDR2 YDEGEE. The V end lost 3 bases, the J end lost 3 bases, and 12 bases lay between the germline ends. Variable domain in full (rest from reference TRBV5-8 and TRBJ1-4): EAGVTQSPTHLIKTRGQQATLRCSPISGHTSVYWYQQALGLGLQFLLWYDEGEERNRGNFPPRFSGRQFPNYSSELNVNALELEDSALYLCASSSTRLANEKLFFGSGTQLSVL.

The chain carries TRBV2 and TRBJ2-3; unclear D gene. The CDR3 runs 12 residues. Germline loops: CDR1 SNHLY, CDR2 FYNNEI. V lost 6 bases, J lost 8 bases, and 12 bases lay in between. This CDR3 is CASRRESGTQYF. The CDR3 DNA reads as TGTGCCAGCAGGCGAGAGTCTGGTACGCAGTATTTT.

This clone was detected only once. V and J are TRBV5-4 and TRBJ2-3, with TRBD2 as a possible D gene (7 bases). From germline, CDR1 is SGHNT and CDR2 YYREEE (reference sequence). This CDR3 contains 17 residues. Trimming removed 6 bases from V and 2 bases from J, with 22 bases in between. CDR3 amino acids: CASTRGVPGDLTDTQYF. The CDR3 nucleotides read TGTGCCAGCACCCGGGGGGTCCCAGGGGACCTCACAGATACGCAGTATTTT.

The chain recombines TRBV13 with TRBJ1-1; D gene unclear. The germline V and J ends were trimmed by 6 bases and 4 bases, with 21 bases remaining between them. The germline V gene has CDR1 PRHDT and CDR2 FYEKMQ (reference sequence). The CDR3 is made up of 16 amino acids. The CDR3 spells CASRHRTGRSSTEAFF. In DNA form, the CDR3 reads TGTGCCAGCAGACACCGAACCGGGCGATCAAGCACTGAAGCTTTCTTT.

The chain is built from TRBV7-9 and TRBJ1-6, with unresolved D. Trimming stripped 1 base from V and 2 bases from J, with 3 bases between. This CDR3 is 14 amino acids long. The germline gives CDR1 SEHNR, CDR2 FQNEAQ (reference sequence). In DNA form, the CDR3 reads TGTGCCAGCAGCTTAGGCACCTATAATTCACCCCTCCACTTT. Protein: CASSLGTYNSPLHF.